The rows below give T cell receptor beta chains drawn from one sample of a study of blood T cell repertoires in COVID-19. Some clones are missing from TCRdb's copy, which holds only in-frame ones; the method was immunoSEQ multiplex PCR. The sample yields about 99,000 clones, over 85% seen once. Specimen: peripheral blood. These receptors came from a woman older than 75 in a cohort sampled during active COVID-19. The CDR3 runs from the conserved cysteine through the conserved F or W. D genes are given only for firm matches. Clone size appears in some rows only: once, few, many, or a class for an expanded clone.

j_gene,abundance,v_gene,d_gene,CDR3aa,CDR3nt
TRBJ2-7,NA,TRBV11-3,TRBD1,CASSEGTAQYEQYF,TGTGCCAGCAGCGAAGGGACAGCTCAGTACGAGCAGTACTTC
TRBJ2-5,NA,TRBV7-2,TRBD1,CASSFATGGGETQYF,TGTGCCAGCAGCTTCGCGACAGGGGGAGGGGAGACCCAGTACTTC
TRBJ2-7,NA,TRBV29-1,NA,CSVSTPAGSNYEQYF,TGCAGCGTTTCTACCCCCGCCGGGTCTAATTACGAGCAGTACTTC
TRBJ1-6,NA,TRBV14,NA,CASSRRTVYSSYNSPLHF,TGTGCCAGCAGCCGTAGGACAGTTTACAGCTCCTATAATTCACCCCTCCACTTT
TRBJ2-5,NA,TRBV14,TRBD2,CASSQGGTSRETQYF,TGTGCCAGCAGCCAAGGTGGGACTAGTCGTGAGACCCAGTACTTC
TRBJ2-7,NA,TRBV5-4,NA,CASSFILAPYEQYF,TGTGCCAGCAGCTTTATCCTAGCCCCCTACGAGCAGTACTTC
TRBJ1-2,NA,TRBV12-3/TRBV12-4,NA,CASSVNRDYGYTF,TGTGCCAGCAGCGTCAACCGCGACTATGGCTACACCTTC
TRBJ2-5,NA,TRBV5-1,TRBD2,CASIPGGSGETQYF,TGCGCCAGCATCCCGGGGGGGTCCGGAGAGACCCAGTACTTC
TRBJ2-6,NA,TRBV18,NA,CASSSSSGANVLTF,TGTGCCAGCTCCTCCAGCTCTGGGGCCAACGTCCTGACTTTC
TRBJ2-5,NA,TRBV20-1,NA,CSAEPGETQYF,TGCAGTGCTGAGCCGGGAGAGACCCAGTACTTC
TRBJ2-1,few,TRBV6-5,NA,CASSTNRDGQFF,TGTGCCAGCAGCACAAACAGGGATGGGCAGTTCTTC
TRBJ2-3,NA,TRBV18,TRBD2,CASSRGGLAGRDTQYF,TGTGCCAGCTCACGGGGGGGACTAGCGGGGAGAGATACGCAGTATTTT
TRBJ2-1,NA,TRBV6-5,NA,CASRAGQSIHEQFF,TGTGCCAGCAGGGCGGGACAGTCAATACATGAGCAGTTCTTC
TRBJ1-2,NA,TRBV6-5,TRBD1,CASSFDRGESYGYTF,TGTGCCAGCAGTTTTGACAGGGGAGAGAGCTATGGCTACACCTTC
TRBJ1-4,NA,TRBV29-1,NA,CSVALMGGKLFF,TGCAGCGTCGCCCTAATGGGGGGGAAACTGTTTTTT
TRBJ1-1,NA,TRBV29-1,NA,CSVEGGLWTEAFF,TGCAGCGTTGAGGGGGGGCTGTGGACTGAAGCTTTCTTT
TRBJ2-1,NA,TRBV28,NA,CASFPAGPYNEQFF,TGTGCCAGCTTCCCAGCGGGTCCCTACAATGAGCAGTTCTTC
TRBJ1-2,NA,TRBV18,TRBD1,CASSPRTGENYGYTF,TGTGCCAGCTCACCCCGGACAGGGGAAAACTATGGCTACACCTTC
TRBJ1-1,NA,TRBV5-1,TRBD1,CASSLRQGYGTEAFF,TGCGCCAGCAGCTTACGACAGGGTTATGGTACTGAAGCTTTCTTT
TRBJ2-4,NA,TRBV5-8,NA,CASKARPIGNIQYF,TGTGCCAGCAAGGCCAGACCGATCGGGAACATTCAGTACTTC
TRBJ1-1,NA,TRBV10-3,TRBD1,CAITQDRENTEAFF,TGTGCCATCACTCAGGACAGGGAGAACACTGAAGCTTTCTTT
TRBJ1-1,NA,TRBV23-1,NA,CASSQTQENTEAFF,TGCGCCAGCAGCCAGACACAGGAAAACACTGAAGCTTTCTTT
TRBJ1-6,NA,TRBV6-5,NA,CAGRSSSYNSPLHF,TGTGCGGGGCGTTCCAGCTCCTATAATTCACCCCTCCACTTT
TRBJ1-3,NA,TRBV28,NA,CASSLAGFSGNTIYF,TGTGCCAGCAGCCTCGCAGGGTTCTCTGGAAACACCATATATTTT
TRBJ2-1,NA,TRBV28,TRBD2,CASLLRGASYNEQFF,TGTGCCAGCTTACTGCGGGGGGCCTCCTACAATGAGCAGTTCTTC
TRBJ2-7,NA,TRBV5-1,NA,CASSLRRGREQYF,TGCGCCAGCAGCTTGCGCAGGGGCAGGGAGCAGTACTTC
TRBJ1-5,NA,TRBV7-8,NA,CASSFSVGNQPQHF,TGTGCCAGCAGCTTTAGCGTGGGCAATCAGCCCCAGCATTTT
TRBJ2-3,NA,TRBV19,NA,CASSLTGGVVSTDTQYF,TGTGCCAGTAGTCTAACAGGAGGGGTGGTGAGCACAGATACGCAGTATTTT
TRBJ1-3,NA,TRBV3-1/TRBV3-2,NA,CASSQGGTDGDTIYF,TGTGCCAGCAGCCAAGGCGGGACGGATGGGGACACCATATATTTT
TRBJ2-5,once,TRBV30,NA,CAYSEGGPLETQYF,TGTGCCTATTCCGAAGGGGGACCCTTAGAGACCCAGTACTTC
TRBJ1-2,NA,TRBV4-1,TRBD1,CASSREQGANYGYTF,TGCGCCAGCAGCCGGGAACAGGGGGCCAACTATGGCTACACCTTC
TRBJ2-7,NA,TRBV5-4,NA,CASSLVRDAYEQYF,TGTGCCAGCAGTCTAGTGCGTGACGCCTACGAGCAGTACTTC
TRBJ1-6,NA,TRBV5-6,TRBD1,CASSAYWTGKHSYNSPLHF,TGTGCCAGCAGCGCGTATTGGACAGGGAAACACTCCTATAATTCACCCCTCCACTTT
TRBJ2-7,NA,TRBV29-1,TRBD2,CSVDVSGITYEQYF,TGCAGCGTGGATGTGAGCGGGATCACCTACGAGCAGTACTTC
TRBJ1-2,NA,TRBV10-3,TRBD1,CATLPGTGEGSGYTF,TGTGCCACACTACCCGGGACAGGGGAGGGAAGCGGCTACACCTTC
TRBJ2-5,NA,TRBV7-9,NA,CASSYFSSFQETQYF,TGTGCCAGCAGTTATTTTTCTAGCTTCCAAGAGACCCAGTACTTC
TRBJ2-5,NA,TRBV10-3,TRBD2,CAVALAGEETQYF,TGTGCCGTAGCCCTAGCGGGGGAGGAGACCCAGTACTTC
TRBJ1-5,NA,TRBV6-6,NA,CASSDSYSNQPQHF,TGTGCCAGCAGTGACTCGTATAGCAATCAGCCCCAGCATTTT
TRBJ1-2,NA,TRBV30,NA,CAWLRLGGYTF,TGTGCCTGGTTACGGCTAGGTGGCTACACCTTC
TRBJ1-1,NA,TRBV2,TRBD1,CASTRAGTANTEAFF,TGTGCCAGCACCCGAGCCGGGACAGCAAACACTGAAGCTTTCTTT